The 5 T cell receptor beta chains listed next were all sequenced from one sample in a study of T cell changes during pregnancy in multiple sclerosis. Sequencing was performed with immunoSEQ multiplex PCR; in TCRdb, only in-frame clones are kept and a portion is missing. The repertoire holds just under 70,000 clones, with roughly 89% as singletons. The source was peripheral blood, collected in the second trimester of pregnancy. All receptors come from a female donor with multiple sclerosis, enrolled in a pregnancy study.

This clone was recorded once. CDR3 residues: CASSHGSASSGDTQYF. The CDR3 nucleotides read TGCGCCAGCAGCCACGGGTCGGCTAGCAGCGGAGATACGCAGTATTTT. The V gene is TRBV4-3, the J gene TRBJ2-3; possible D gene TRBD2, 5 bases. V gave up 3 bases and J gave up 5 bases, with 18 bases separating them. The CDR3 is 16 amino acids. Germline CDR1 reads LGHNA; CDR2 reads YSLEER.

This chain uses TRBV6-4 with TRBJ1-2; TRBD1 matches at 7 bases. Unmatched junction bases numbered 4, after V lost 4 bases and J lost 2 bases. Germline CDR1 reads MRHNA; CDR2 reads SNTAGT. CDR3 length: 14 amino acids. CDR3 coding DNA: TGTGCCAGCAGTGTTGAACAGGGGAACTATGGCTACACCTTC. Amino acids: CASSVEQGNYGYTF.

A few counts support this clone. The CDR3 region is CASTGGGSYEQYF. CDR3 coding DNA: TGCGCCAGCACCGGGGGGGGCTCCTACGAGCAGTACTTC. The rearrangement uses TRBV10-1 and TRBJ2-7; 8 bases map to TRBD2. Germline values: CDR1 WNHNN, CDR2 SYGVQD (reference sequence). The V and J ends lost 7 bases and 0 bases, in that order; junction bases with no gene match: 2. The CDR3 consists of 13 residues.

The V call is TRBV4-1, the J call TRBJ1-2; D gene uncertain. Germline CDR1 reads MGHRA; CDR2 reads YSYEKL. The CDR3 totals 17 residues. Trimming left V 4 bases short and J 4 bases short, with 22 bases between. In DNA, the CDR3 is TGCGCCAGCAGCCTTTCAGGAGGACCGAGGATCAGCTATGGCTACACCTTC. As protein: CASSLSGGPRISYGYTF.

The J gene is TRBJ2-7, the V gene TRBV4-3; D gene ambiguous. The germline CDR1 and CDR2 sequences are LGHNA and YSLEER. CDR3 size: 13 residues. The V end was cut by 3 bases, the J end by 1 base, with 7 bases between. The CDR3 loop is CASSQSTSYEQYF. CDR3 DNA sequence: TGCGCCAGCAGCCAGTCGACATCCTACGAGCAGTACTTC.